This T cell receptor (beta chain) was identified during a study of cytomegalovirus exposure and HLA in healthy donors. Looking at the study overall: Unique TCR beta sequences numbering 120 million or so came from about 179 million T cells in an earlier analysis.

The study, taken as a whole, reports: A later analysis reportedly identified an Asian-associated ancestry cluster as carrying fewer N-insertions than the 666-donor mean. Productive status was seen about 90% or about 30% of the time for most TCR beta V segments in an earlier analysis.

On this clone itself: Its antigen is currently unknown.

V lost 2 bases, J lost 6 bases, and 7 bases stayed unmatched. The length of the CDR3 is 15 residues. Germline CDR1 is SGDLS and CDR2 is YYNGEE. It was with 60 Vbeta and 13 Jbeta primers that the PCR ran. Assay used: immunoSEQ multiplex PCR; TCRdb lists only in-frame clones, some missing. In the table there are 130,000 to 150,000 clones, approximately 80% of which are singletons. Specimen: PBMCs. The chain joins TRBV9 to TRBJ1-1; 10 positions match TRBD1. This receptor was obtained from a male donor in good health and CMV-seronegative. The CDR3 region is CASSVTSGTGAEAFF. CDR3 bases: TGTGCCAGCAGCGTTACCTCCGGGACAGGGGCTGAAGCTTTCTTT.